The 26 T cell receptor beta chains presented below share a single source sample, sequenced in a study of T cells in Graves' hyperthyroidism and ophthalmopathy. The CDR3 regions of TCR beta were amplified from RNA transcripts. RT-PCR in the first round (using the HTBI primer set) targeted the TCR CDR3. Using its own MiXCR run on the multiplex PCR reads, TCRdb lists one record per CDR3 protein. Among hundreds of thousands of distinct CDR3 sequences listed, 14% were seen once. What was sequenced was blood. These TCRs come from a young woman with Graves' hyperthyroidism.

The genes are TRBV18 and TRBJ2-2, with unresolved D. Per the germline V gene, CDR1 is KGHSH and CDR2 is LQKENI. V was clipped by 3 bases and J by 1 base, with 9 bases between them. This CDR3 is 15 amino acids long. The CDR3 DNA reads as TGTGCCAGCTCACCGGCACTACTGAACACCGGGGAGCTGTTTTTT. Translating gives CASSPALLNTGELFF.

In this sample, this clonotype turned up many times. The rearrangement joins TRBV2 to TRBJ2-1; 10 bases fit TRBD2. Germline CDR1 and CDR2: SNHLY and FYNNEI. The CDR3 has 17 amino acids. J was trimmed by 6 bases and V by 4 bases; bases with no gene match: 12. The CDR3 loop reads CASSGTSGLQRGNEQFF. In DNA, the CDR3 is TGTGCCAGCAGTGGGACTAGCGGACTCCAACGAGGCAATGAGCAGTTCTTC.

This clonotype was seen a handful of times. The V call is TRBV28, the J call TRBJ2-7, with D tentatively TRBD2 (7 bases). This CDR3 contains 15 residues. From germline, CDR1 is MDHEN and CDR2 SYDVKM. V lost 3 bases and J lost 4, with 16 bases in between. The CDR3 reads CASSLGGPGVYEQYF. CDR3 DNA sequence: TGTGCCAGCAGTTTGGGGGGGCCAGGGGTTTACGAGCAGTACTTC.

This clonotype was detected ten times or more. CDR3 sequence: CAWSVYRDKTEAFF. In DNA form, the CDR3 reads TGTGCCTGGAGTGTGTACAGGGACAAAACTGAAGCTTTCTTT. The chain carries TRBV30 and TRBJ1-1, with D possibly being TRBD1 (6 bases). V lost 0 bases and J lost 5, with 13 bases in between. This CDR3 contains 14 residues. CDR1 is GTSNPN, CDR2 SVGIG, per germline (reference sequence).

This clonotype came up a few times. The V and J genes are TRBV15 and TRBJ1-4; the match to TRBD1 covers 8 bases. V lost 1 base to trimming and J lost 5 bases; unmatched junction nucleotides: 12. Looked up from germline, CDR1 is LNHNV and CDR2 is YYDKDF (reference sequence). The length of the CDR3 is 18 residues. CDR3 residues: CATSRGRGQGLRNEKLFF. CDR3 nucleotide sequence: TGTGCCACCAGCAGAGGTCGAGGACAGGGCTTGAGAAATGAAAAACTGTTTTTT.

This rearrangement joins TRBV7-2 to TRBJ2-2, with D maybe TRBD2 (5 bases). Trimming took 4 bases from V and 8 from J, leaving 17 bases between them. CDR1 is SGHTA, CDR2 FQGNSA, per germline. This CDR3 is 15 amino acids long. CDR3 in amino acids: CASSSDGVTRGELFF. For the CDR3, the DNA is TGTGCCAGCAGCTCCGACGGGGTCACACGGGGGGAGCTGTTTTTT. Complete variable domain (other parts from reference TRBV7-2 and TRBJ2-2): GAGVSQSPSNKVTEKGKDVELRCDPISGHTALYWYRQSLGQGLEFLIYFQGNSAPDKSGLPSDRFSAERTGGSVSTLTIQRTQQEDSAVYLCASSSDGVTRGELFFGEGSRLTVL.

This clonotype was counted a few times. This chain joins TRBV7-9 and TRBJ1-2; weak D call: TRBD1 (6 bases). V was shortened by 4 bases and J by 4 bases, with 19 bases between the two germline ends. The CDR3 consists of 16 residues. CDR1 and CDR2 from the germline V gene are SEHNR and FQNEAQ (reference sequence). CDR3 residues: CASSSKRREDSYGYTF. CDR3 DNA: TGTGCCAGCAGCTCCAAGCGGAGGGAGGACAGCTATGGCTACACCTTC.

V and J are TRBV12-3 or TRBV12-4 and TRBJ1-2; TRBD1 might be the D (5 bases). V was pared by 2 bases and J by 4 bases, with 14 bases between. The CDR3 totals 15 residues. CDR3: CASSLRRTGPYGYTF. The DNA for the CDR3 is TGTGCCAGCAGTTTAAGAAGGACGGGGCCCTATGGCTACACCTTC.

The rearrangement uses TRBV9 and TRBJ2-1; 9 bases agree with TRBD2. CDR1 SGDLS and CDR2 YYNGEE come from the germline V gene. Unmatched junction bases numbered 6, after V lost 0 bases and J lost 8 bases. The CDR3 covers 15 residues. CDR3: CASSVDPAGGYEQFF. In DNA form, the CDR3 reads TGTGCCAGCAGCGTAGACCCAGCGGGAGGATATGAGCAGTTCTTC.

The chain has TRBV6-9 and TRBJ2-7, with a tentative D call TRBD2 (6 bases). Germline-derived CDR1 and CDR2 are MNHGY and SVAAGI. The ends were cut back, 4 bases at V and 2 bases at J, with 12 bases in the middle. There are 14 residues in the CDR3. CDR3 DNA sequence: TGTGCCAGCAGTTCTCCGGGACTGACCTACGAGCAGTACTTC. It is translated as CASSSPGLTYEQYF.

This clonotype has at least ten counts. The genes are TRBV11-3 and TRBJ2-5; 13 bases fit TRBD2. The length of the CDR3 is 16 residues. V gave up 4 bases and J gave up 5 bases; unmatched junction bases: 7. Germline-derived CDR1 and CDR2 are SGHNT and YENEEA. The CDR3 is CASSSGLAGAFETQYF. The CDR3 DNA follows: TGTGCCAGCAGCTCTGGACTAGCGGGGGCCTTCGAGACCCAGTACTTC.

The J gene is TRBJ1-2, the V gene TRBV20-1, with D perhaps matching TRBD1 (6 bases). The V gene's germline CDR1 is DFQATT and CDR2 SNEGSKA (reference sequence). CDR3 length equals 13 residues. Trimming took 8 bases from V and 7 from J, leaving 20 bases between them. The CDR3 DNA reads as TGCAGTCCACTTGCCCCAGGGGCTTCTGGCTACACCTTC. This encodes CSPLAPGASGYTF.

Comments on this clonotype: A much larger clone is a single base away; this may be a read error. The CDR3 region is CSATRGRSQDEQYF. CDR3 DNA sequence: TGCAGTGCTACACGCGGGAGATCCCAAGACGAGCAGTACTTC. The rearrangement links TRBV20-1 to TRBJ2-7; 7 nucleotides align to TRBD2. Per germline, CDR1 DFQATT and CDR2 SNEGSKA (reference sequence). This CDR3 has 14 amino acids. Losses at the gene ends were 4 bases for V and 5 bases for J; bases not matched to a gene: 11.

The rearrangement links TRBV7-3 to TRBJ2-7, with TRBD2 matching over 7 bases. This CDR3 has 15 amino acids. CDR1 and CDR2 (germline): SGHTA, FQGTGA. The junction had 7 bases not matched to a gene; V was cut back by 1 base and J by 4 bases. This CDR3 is CASSLRGEGPYEQYF. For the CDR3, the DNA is TGTGCCAGCAGCTTAAGGGGGGAGGGCCCGTACGAGCAGTACTTC. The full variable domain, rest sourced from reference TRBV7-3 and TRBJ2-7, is GAGVSQTPSNKVTEKGKYVELRCDPISGHTALYWYRQSLGQGPEFLIYFQGTGAADDSGLPNDRFFAVRPEGSVSTLKIQRTERGDSAVYLCASSLRGEGPYEQYFGPGTRLTVT.

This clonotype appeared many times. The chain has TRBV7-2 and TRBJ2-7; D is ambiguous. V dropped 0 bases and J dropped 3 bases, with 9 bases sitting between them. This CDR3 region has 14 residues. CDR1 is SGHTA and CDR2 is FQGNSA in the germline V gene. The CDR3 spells CASSLAFTGYEQYF. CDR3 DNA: TGTGCCAGCAGCTTAGCTTTTACTGGCTACGAGCAGTACTTC.

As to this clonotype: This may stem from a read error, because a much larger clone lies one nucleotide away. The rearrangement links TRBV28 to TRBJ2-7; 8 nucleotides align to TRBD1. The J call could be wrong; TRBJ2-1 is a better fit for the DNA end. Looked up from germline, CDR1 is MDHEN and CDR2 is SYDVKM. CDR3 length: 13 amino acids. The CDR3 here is CASSFRGRYEQFF. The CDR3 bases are TGTGCCAGCAGTTTCAGGGGGCGGTACGAGCAGTTCTTC.

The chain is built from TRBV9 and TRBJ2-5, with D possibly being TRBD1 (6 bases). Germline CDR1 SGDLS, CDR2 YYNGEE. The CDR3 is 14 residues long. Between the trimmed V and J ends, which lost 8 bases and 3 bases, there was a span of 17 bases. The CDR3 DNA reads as TGTGCCAGTACCAAGGGACAAGGTGAAGAGACCCAGTACTTC. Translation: CASTKGQGEETQYF. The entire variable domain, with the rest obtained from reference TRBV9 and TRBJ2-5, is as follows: DSGVTQTPKHLITATGQRVTLRCSPRSGDLSVYWYQQSLDQGLQFLIQYYNGEERAKGNILERFSAQQFPDLHSELNLSSLELGDSALYFCASTKGQGEETQYFGPGTRLLVL.

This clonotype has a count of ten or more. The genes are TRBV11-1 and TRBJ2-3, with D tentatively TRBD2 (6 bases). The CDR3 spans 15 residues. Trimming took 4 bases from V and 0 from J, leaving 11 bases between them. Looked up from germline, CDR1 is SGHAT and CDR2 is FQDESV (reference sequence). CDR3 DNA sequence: TGTGCCAGCAGCTCCGGGACTTCTAGCACAGATACGCAGTATTTT. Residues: CASSSGTSSTDTQYF.

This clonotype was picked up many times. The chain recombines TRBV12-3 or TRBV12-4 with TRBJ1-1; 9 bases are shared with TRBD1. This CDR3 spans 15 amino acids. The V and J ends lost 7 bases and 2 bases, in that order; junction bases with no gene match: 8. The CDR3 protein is CASTIYRGPNTEAFF. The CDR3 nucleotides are TGTGCCAGCACCATATACAGGGGGCCCAACACTGAAGCTTTCTTT.

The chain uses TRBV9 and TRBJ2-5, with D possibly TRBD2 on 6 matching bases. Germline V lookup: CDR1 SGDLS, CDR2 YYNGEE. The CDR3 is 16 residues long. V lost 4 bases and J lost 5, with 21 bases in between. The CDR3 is CASSPRDSGTPETQYF. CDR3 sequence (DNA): TGTGCCAGCAGCCCGCGGGATAGCGGTACCCCGGAGACCCAGTACTTC.

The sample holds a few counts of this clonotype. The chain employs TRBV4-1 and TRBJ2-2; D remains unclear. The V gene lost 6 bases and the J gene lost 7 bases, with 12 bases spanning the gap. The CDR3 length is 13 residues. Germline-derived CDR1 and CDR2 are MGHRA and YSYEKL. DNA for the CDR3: TGCGCCAGCAGTGGATTTGGCGGCGGGGAGCTGTTTTTT. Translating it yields CASSGFGGGELFF.

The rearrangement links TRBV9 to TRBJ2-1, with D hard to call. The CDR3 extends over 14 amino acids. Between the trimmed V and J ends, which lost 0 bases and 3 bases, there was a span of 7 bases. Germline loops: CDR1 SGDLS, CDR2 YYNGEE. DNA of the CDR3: TGTGCCAGCAGCGTAGTCGACGACTACAATGAGCAGTTCTTC. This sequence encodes CASSVVDDYNEQFF. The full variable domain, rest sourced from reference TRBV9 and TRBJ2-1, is DSGVTQTPKHLITATGQRVTLRCSPRSGDLSVYWYQQSLDQGLQFLIQYYNGEERAKGNILERFSAQQFPDLHSELNLSSLELGDSALYFCASSVVDDYNEQFFGPGTRLTVL.

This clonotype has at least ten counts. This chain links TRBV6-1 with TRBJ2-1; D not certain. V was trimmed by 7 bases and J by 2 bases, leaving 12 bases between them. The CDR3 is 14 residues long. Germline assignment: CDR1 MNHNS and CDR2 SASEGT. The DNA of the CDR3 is TGTGCCAGCACCGAAAGTGGAGCCTACAATGAGCAGTTCTTC. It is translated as CASTESGAYNEQFF.

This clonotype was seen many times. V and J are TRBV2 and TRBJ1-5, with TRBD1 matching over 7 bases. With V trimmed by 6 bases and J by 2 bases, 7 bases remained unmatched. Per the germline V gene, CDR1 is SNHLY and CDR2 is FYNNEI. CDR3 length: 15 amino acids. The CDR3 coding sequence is TGTGCCAGCAGAGCAGGGGGTTATGGCAATCAGCCCCAGCATTTT. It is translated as CASRAGGYGNQPQHF.

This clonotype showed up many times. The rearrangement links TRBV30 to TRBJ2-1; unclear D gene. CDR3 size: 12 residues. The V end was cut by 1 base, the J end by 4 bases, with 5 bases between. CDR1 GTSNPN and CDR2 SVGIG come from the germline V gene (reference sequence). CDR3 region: CAWSASYNEQFF. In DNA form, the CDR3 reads TGTGCCTGGAGTGCCAGTTACAATGAGCAGTTCTTC.

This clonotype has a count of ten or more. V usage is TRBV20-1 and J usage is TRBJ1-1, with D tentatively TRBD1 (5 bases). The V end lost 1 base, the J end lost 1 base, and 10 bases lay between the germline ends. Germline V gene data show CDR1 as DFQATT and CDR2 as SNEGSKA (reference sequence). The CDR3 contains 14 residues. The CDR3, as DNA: TGCAGTGCTAGAGCGGGACGGGGGAACACTGAAGCTTTCTTT. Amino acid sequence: CSARAGRGNTEAFF.